The 29 T cell receptor beta chains below were found in one sample sequenced in a study of cytomegalovirus exposure and HLA in healthy donors. The PCR contained 60 Vbeta and 13 Jbeta primers. Method: immunoSEQ multiplex PCR; TCRdb's copy keeps in-frame clones and lacks some. This sample carries roughly 150,000 clones, approximately 83% of them seen once, and the ten largest clones take about 3.1%. The sample was PBMCs. Source of these receptors: a man aged 35-49 years in good health and CMV-seronegative.

The V call is TRBV6-5, the J call TRBJ2-3; 10 nucleotides agree with TRBD2. Germline V CDR1 and CDR2: MNHEY, SVGAGI. This CDR3 contains 15 residues. V shed 6 bases and J 6 bases; nucleotides not matched to a gene: 9. CDR3: CASSFSGGAGDTQYF. CDR3 nucleotides: TGTGCCAGCAGCTTCAGCGGGGGGGCCGGCGATACGCAGTATTTT.

This clone was seen only a few times. The chain couples TRBV5-1 to TRBJ1-2, with unresolved D. This CDR3 comprises 15 residues. Germline V CDR1 and CDR2: SGHRS, YFSETQ. Trimming took 3 bases from V and 8 from J, leaving 20 bases between them. As DNA, the CDR3 is TGCGCCAGCAGCTCGGAGGGAGGTGGGCCACGGGGCTACACCTTC. As protein: CASSSEGGGPRGYTF.

The genes are TRBV5-4 and TRBJ1-1; D uncertain. This CDR3 has 15 residues. V was shortened by 7 bases and J by 4 bases, with 20 bases between the two germline ends. CDR1 SGHNT and CDR2 YYREEE come from the germline V gene (reference sequence). The CDR3, as DNA: TGTGCCAGCTCCCCCCCGCCGACCACGGGCACTGAAGCTTTCTTT. The encoded protein is CASSPPPTTGTEAFF.

V and J are TRBV5-1 and TRBJ2-5; 8 nucleotides agree with TRBD2. The DNA end is a closer match to TRBJ2-7, so the J assignment may be wrong. Per germline, CDR1 SGHRS and CDR2 YFSETQ. This CDR3 contains 16 residues. CDR3 sequence (DNA): TGCGCCAGCAGCTTGGCCGGCGGGAGGCCAGCCTACGAGCAGTACTTC. Residues: CASSLAGGRPAYEQYF.

The chain links TRBV27 to TRBJ2-7; 9 bases line up with TRBD1. Looked up from germline, CDR1 is MNHEY and CDR2 is SMNVEV (reference sequence). Losses at the gene ends were 6 bases for V and 5 bases for J; bases not matched to a gene: 14. The CDR3 is 16 residues long. The CDR3 region has the DNA TGTGCCAGCAGCCTGGATTGGGGGACAGGGATCAACGAGCAGTACTTC. Translating gives CASSLDWGTGINEQYF.

This clone has only one observation. This chain joins TRBV27 and TRBJ2-3; D gene ambiguous. Trimming pared 5 bases from V and 4 bases from J, leaving 10 bases between. The CDR3 spans 13 residues. Germline assignment: CDR1 MNHEY and CDR2 SMNVEV (reference sequence). CDR3 in DNA: TGTGCCAGCAGTACCGGAAGCGCAGATACGCAGTATTTT. As protein: CASSTGSADTQYF.

V is TRBV7-9 and J is TRBJ2-1, with TRBD2 identical over 14 bases. CDR1 and CDR2 (germline): SEHNR, FQNEAQ (reference sequence). This CDR3 comprises 16 residues. The V and J ends lost 5 bases and 6 bases, in that order; junction bases with no gene match: 6. Here the CDR3 reads CASSRGLAGVSNEQFF. CDR3 DNA: TGTGCCAGCAGCCGGGGACTAGCGGGAGTTAGCAATGAGCAGTTCTTC.

The rearrangement uses TRBV5-6 and TRBJ1-1; D is ambiguous. Germline CDR1 and CDR2: SGHDT and YYEEEE. The CDR3 consists of 13 residues. The germline V and J ends were trimmed by 3 bases and 1 base, with 7 bases remaining between them. CDR3: CASSWHANTEAFF. The DNA for the CDR3 is TGTGCCAGCAGCTGGCATGCGAACACTGAAGCTTTCTTT.

The chain employs TRBV29-1 and TRBJ2-7; 12 bases line up with TRBD2. The CDR3 extends over 14 amino acids. Germline CDR1 SQVTM, CDR2 ANQGSEA. The ends lost 7 bases at V and 2 bases at J; junction bases unmatched: 6. DNA of the CDR3: TGCAGCGCTTCTCTAGCGGGAGGGACCTACGAGCAGTACTTC. Amino acid sequence: CSASLAGGTYEQYF.

The chain uses TRBV11-1 and TRBJ2-7; TRBD2 aligns across 7 bases. J was trimmed by 2 bases and V by 0 bases; bases with no gene match: 4. Germline V gene data show CDR1 as SGHAT and CDR2 as FQDESV (reference sequence). The CDR3 sequence is 15 residues long. CDR3 coding DNA: TGTGCCAGCAGCTTAGCCACGGGGGGTGCCTACGAGCAGTACTTC. Protein sequence: CASSLATGGAYEQYF.

The chain recombines TRBV7-6 with TRBJ2-4; TRBD1 is a possible D gene (5 bases). The CDR3 extends over 14 amino acids. Germline V gene lookup returns CDR1 SGHVS and CDR2 FNYEAQ. Trimming shortened V by 1 base and J by 1 base, and 5 bases separated the two germline ends. This CDR3 reads CASSLGGAKNIQYF. The DNA of the CDR3 is TGTGCCAGCAGCTTAGGGGGCGCCAAAAACATTCAGTACTTC.

The chain combines TRBV5-1 with TRBJ1-1; 8 positions match TRBD1. The CDR3 runs 15 residues. J was trimmed by 3 bases and V by 3 bases; bases with no gene match: 7. Per germline, CDR1 SGHRS and CDR2 YFSETQ. The CDR3 DNA follows: TGCGCCAGCAGCTCACAATTACAGGGGGACACTGAAGCTTTCTTT. Residues: CASSSQLQGDTEAFF.

The gene calls are TRBV5-4 and TRBJ2-7; 10 bases map to TRBD1. Germline V gene data show CDR1 as SGHNT and CDR2 as YYREEE (reference sequence). With 3 bases clipped from V and 5 bases from J, the junction kept 8 bases outside the gene matches. The CDR3 consists of 15 residues. For the CDR3, the DNA is TGTGCCAGCAGCTCTATGAGGGACAGGGGTCACGAGCAGTACTTC. This translates into CASSSMRDRGHEQYF.

The chain carries TRBV5-6 and TRBJ2-3, with a possible D match to TRBD1 (5 bases). CDR1 and CDR2 from the germline V gene are SGHDT and YYEEEE. CDR3 length: 16 amino acids. Trimming removed 2 bases from V and 1 base from J, with 14 bases in between. CDR3 sequence: CASSLSDSQGTDTQYF. In DNA, the CDR3 is TGTGCCAGCAGCTTATCCGACAGTCAGGGCACAGATACGCAGTATTTT.

The chain joins TRBV27 to TRBJ2-7; TRBD1 agrees at 8 bases. After removal of 6 bases from V and 2 bases from J, the junction contained 6 bases not matched to a gene. Looked up from germline, CDR1 is MNHEY and CDR2 is SMNVEV (reference sequence). The CDR3 spans 14 residues. The CDR3 reads CASRPRGLPYEQYF. The CDR3 bases are TGTGCCAGCAGGCCCAGGGGGCTACCCTACGAGCAGTACTTC.

Concerning this clone: The same CDR3 is also encoded by other DNA sequences in this sample. This sequence joins TRBV6-1 and TRBJ2-7, with 7 bases that match TRBD2. This CDR3 contains 17 residues. Looked up from germline, CDR1 is MNHNS and CDR2 is SASEGT. V lost 4 bases to trimming and J lost 2 bases; unmatched junction nucleotides: 14. CDR3 residues: CASSGSGTTSAAYEQYF. The CDR3 DNA follows: TGTGCCAGCAGTGGATCCGGGACTACCTCGGCTGCCTACGAGCAGTACTTC.

The chain couples TRBV19 to TRBJ2-5; D possibly corresponds to TRBD1 (5 bases). Trimming removed 3 bases at V and 5 bases at J, with 19 bases between. Germline assignment: CDR1 LNHDA and CDR2 SQIVND (reference sequence). The CDR3 spans 16 residues. CDR3 residues: CASSMLGRENGETQYF. The DNA for the CDR3 is TGTGCCAGTAGTATGTTGGGGCGAGAGAATGGGGAGACCCAGTACTTC.

The rearrangement links TRBV28 to TRBJ1-2; no firm D call. This CDR3 comprises 17 residues. V was shortened by 2 bases and J by 3 bases, with 19 bases between the two germline ends. Germline lookup yields CDR1 MDHEN and CDR2 SYDVKM. DNA for the CDR3: TGTGCCAGCAGTTTAGGAAACAGCCATCGAGCAGACTATGGCTACACCTTC. Translation gives CASSLGNSHRADYGYTF.

This clone was picked up a small number of times. The chain recombines TRBV6-6 with TRBJ1-2, with 9 nucleotides matching TRBD1. This CDR3 is 13 amino acids long. The V gene end was trimmed by 11 bases and the J gene end by 6 bases; junction bases not matched to a gene: 10. Germline V gene data show CDR1 as MNHNY and CDR2 as SVGAGI (reference sequence). In DNA form, the CDR3 reads TGTGCCGCTCACAGGGGGCAAATCGATGGCTACACCTTC. Amino acids: CAAHRGQIDGYTF.

V is TRBV7-2 and J is TRBJ2-7, with D possibly being TRBD1 (6 bases). This CDR3 has 14 amino acids. V gave up 1 base and J gave up 3 bases, with 10 bases separating them. Germline values: CDR1 SGHTA, CDR2 FQGNSA. This CDR3 is CASSLVGGGYEQYF. The CDR3 coding sequence is TGTGCCAGCAGCTTAGTTGGGGGCGGCTACGAGCAGTACTTC.

The rearrangement uses TRBV6-5 and TRBJ2-7, with D possibly TRBD1 on 6 matching bases. The CDR3 is 13 residues long. The germline V gene encodes CDR1 MNHEY and CDR2 SVGAGI. V lost 5 bases and J 5 bases, leaving 13 bases between the germline ends. CDR3 sequence (DNA): TGTGCCAGCAGTGGCACAGGGATCCACGAGCAGTACTTC. Amino acid sequence: CASSGTGIHEQYF.

The chain uses TRBV19 and TRBJ2-3, with D maybe TRBD2 (6 bases). This CDR3 contains 19 residues. The V end lost 6 bases, the J end lost 1 base, and 26 bases lay between the germline ends. The germline V gene has CDR1 LNHDA and CDR2 SQIVND (reference sequence). The CDR3 bases are TGTGCCAGTAGCCCCATTTGGGAGGCCGAACCCGTCCGCACAGATACGCAGTATTTT. Translation: CASSPIWEAEPVRTDTQYF.

J is TRBJ2-1 and V is TRBV30, with 7 bases lining up with TRBD2. The germline V gene has CDR1 GTSNPN and CDR2 SVGIG (reference sequence). With V trimmed by 7 bases and J by 1 base, 10 bases remained unmatched. This CDR3 is built from 15 residues. In nucleotides, the CDR3 is TGTGCCTCCGGGTCAAGCGGGGCTTCCTACAATGAGCAGTTCTTC. It yields the protein CASGSSGASYNEQFF.

This chain connects TRBV29-1 to TRBJ1-2; TRBD1 matches 10 bases. The trim removed 4 bases at V and 3 bases at J, leaving 8 bases unmatched. CDR3 size: 15 residues. Germline lookup yields CDR1 SQVTM and CDR2 ANQGSEA. The CDR3 region is CSVGTGGSKDYGYTF. The CDR3 DNA is TGCAGCGTTGGGACAGGGGGAAGTAAGGACTATGGCTACACCTTC.

The chain employs TRBV10-3 and TRBJ1-1, with 10 bases identical to TRBD1. CDR3 length: 17 residues. Germline V lookup: CDR1 ENHRY, CDR2 SYGVKD. The J segment lost 5 bases and the V segment lost 5 bases, leaving 14 bases of the junction unmatched. The CDR3: CAISRTGTGVGRTEAFF. Here the CDR3 DNA reads TGTGCCATCAGTCGGACCGGGACAGGGGTAGGGCGGACTGAAGCTTTCTTT.

In its sample, this clone was seen once. The V call is TRBV7-9, the J call TRBJ1-1; D uncertain. V was shortened by 1 base and J by 5 bases, with 8 bases between the two germline ends. The CDR3 is 13 amino acids. Germline V gene sequence: CDR1 SEHNR, CDR2 FQNEAQ (reference sequence). The CDR3 sequence: CASSLDGETEAFF. CDR3 sequence (DNA): TGTGCCAGCAGCTTAGACGGGGAAACTGAAGCTTTCTTT.

V is TRBV5-1 and J is TRBJ1-2, with D unresolved. The CDR3 has 16 residues. Germline V gives CDR1 SGHRS, CDR2 YFSETQ. Between the trimmed V and J ends, which lost 4 bases and 2 bases, there was a span of 18 bases. The CDR3 here is CASSRGSSPFNYGYTF. In DNA form, the CDR3 reads TGCGCCAGCAGCCGGGGTTCTTCGCCTTTCAACTATGGCTACACCTTC.

The chain employs TRBV6-5 and TRBJ2-7; tentative D call: TRBD1 (6 bases). The CDR3 contains 14 residues. Per germline, CDR1 MNHEY and CDR2 SVGAGI. The germline V and J ends were trimmed by 4 bases and 2 bases, with 12 bases remaining between them. The chain's CDR3 is CASSSPGVTYEQYF. As DNA, the CDR3 is TGTGCCAGCAGTTCACCAGGGGTCACCTACGAGCAGTACTTC.

The rearrangement joins TRBV15 to TRBJ2-7; 9 bases fit TRBD1. CDR3 length: 15 residues. CDR1 LNHNV and CDR2 YYDKDF come from the germline V gene (reference sequence). The junction had 10 bases not matched to a gene; V was cut back by 3 bases and J by 7 bases. CDR3 sequence (DNA): TGTGCCACCAGCAGGGATCGGGACAGGGTCCGTGAGCAGTACTTC. The encoded protein is CATSRDRDRVREQYF.